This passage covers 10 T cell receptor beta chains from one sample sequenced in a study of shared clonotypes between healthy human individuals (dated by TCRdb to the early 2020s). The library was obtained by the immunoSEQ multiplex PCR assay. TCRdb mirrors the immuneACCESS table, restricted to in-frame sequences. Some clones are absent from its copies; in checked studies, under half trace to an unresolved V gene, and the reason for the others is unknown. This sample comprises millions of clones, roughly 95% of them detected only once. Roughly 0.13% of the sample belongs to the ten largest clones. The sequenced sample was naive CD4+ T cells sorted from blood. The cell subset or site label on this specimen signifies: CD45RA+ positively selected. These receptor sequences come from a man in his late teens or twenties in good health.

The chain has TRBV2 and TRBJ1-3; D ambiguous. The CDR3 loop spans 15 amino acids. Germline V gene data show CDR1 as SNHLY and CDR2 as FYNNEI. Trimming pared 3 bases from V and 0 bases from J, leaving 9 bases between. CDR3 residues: CASSELGGSGNTIYF. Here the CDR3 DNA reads TGTGCCAGCAGTGAGTTGGGCGGCTCTGGAAACACCATATATTTT.

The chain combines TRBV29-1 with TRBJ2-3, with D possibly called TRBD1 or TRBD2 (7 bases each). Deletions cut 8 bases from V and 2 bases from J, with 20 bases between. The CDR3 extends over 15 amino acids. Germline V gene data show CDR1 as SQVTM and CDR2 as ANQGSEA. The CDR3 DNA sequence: TGCAGCCTCGCGGTCTCAGGGGGGGTCACAGATACGCAGTATTTT. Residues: CSLAVSGGVTDTQYF.

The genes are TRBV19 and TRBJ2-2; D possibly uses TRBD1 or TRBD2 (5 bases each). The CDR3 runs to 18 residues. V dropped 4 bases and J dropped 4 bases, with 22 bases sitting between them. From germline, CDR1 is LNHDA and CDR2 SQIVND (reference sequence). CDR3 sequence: CASSTTFLTGPSTGELFF. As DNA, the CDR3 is TGTGCCAGTAGTACTACCTTTCTTACGGGACCGAGCACCGGGGAGCTGTTTTTT.

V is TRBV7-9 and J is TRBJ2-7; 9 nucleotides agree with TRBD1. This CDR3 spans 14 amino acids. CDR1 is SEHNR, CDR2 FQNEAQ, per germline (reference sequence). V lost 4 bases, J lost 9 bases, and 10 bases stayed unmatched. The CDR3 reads CASSSPGQGPRQYF. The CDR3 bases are TGTGCCAGCAGCTCCCCGGGACAGGGACCCCGGCAGTACTTC.

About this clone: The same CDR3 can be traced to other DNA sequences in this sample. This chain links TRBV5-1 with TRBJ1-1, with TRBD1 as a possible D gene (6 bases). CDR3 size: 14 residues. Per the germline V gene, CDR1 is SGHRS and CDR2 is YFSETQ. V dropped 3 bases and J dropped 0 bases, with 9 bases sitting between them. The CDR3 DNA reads TGCGCCAGCAGCTGGGGGGGCATGAACACTGAAGCTTTCTTT. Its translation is CASSWGGMNTEAFF.

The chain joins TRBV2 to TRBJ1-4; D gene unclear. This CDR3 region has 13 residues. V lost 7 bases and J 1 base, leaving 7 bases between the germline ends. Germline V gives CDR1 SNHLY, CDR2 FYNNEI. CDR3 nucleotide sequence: TGTGCCAGCACCCGGGGAACTAATGAAAAACTGTTTTTT. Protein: CASTRGTNEKLFF.

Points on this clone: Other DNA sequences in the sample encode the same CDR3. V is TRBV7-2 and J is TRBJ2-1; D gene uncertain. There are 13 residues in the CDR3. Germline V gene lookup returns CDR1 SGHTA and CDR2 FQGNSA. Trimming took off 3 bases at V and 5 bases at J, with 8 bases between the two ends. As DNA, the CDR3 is TGTGCCAGCAGCTTGGGGTGGAACAATGAGCAGTTCTTC. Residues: CASSLGWNNEQFF.

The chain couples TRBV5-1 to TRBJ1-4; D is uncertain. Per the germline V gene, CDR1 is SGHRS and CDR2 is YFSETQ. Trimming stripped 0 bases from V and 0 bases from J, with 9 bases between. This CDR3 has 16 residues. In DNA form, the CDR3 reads TGCGCCAGCAGCTTGGGAGGGATCACAACTAATGAAAAACTGTTTTTT. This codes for CASSLGGITTNEKLFF.

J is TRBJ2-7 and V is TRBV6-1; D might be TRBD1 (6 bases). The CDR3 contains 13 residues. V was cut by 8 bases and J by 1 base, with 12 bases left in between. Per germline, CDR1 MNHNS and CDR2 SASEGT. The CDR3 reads CASLGAESYEQYF. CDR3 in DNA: TGTGCCAGCTTGGGGGCAGAGTCCTACGAGCAGTACTTC.

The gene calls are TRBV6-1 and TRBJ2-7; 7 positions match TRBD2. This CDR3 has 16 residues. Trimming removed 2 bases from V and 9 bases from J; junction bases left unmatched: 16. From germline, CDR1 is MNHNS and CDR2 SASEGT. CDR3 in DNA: TGTGCCAGCAGTGAACGGTCGGCTAGCGGAGAGTCCGGGCAGTACTTC. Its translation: CASSERSASGESGQYF.